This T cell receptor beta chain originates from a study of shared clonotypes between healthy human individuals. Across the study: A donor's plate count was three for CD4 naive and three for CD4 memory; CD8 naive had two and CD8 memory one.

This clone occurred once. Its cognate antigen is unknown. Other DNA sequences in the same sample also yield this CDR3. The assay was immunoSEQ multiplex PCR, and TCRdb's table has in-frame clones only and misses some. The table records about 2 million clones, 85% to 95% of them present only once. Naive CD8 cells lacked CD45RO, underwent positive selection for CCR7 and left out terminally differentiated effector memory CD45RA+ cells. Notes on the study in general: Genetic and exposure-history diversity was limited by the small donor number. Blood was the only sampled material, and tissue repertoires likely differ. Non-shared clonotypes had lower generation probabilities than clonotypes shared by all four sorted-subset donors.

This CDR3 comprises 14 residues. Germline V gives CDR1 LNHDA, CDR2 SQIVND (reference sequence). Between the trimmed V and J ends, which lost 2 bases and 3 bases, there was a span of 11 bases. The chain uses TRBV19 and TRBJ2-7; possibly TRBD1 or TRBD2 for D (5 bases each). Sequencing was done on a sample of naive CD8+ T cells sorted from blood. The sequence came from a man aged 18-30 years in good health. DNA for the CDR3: TGTGCCAGTAGTATACGGGGACCCCTCTACGAGCAGTACTTC. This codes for CASSIRGPLYEQYF.